This T cell receptor beta chain was captured by sequencing in a study of T cell responses to AZD1222 COVID-19 vaccine. Regarding the study as a whole: Spike-spanning, vaccine-associated CD4 TCRs were dominant at 160-218 and 743-854. Unmutated variant regions are reportedly the target of nearly half of TCRs that are spike-specific. Donors in the cohort were predominantly white British and more often female, and clonal diversity was possibly underestimated.

Unmatched junction bases numbered 2, after V lost 0 bases and J lost 2 bases. Germline lookup yields CDR1 GTSNPN and CDR2 SVGIG (reference sequence). This CDR3 comprises 14 residues. Repertoires were generated with immunoSEQ multiplex PCR, while TCRdb's copy carries only in-frame clones and drops some. The sample shows over 60,000 clones, 75% to 85% of them seen only once. A note on this clone: Its matching antigen is unknown.

This TCR came from an adult in good health. Sequences were derived from peripheral blood, sampled on day 0 of MenACWY control vaccination. The rearrangement links TRBV30 to TRBJ2-7; TRBD1 matches 9 bases. The CDR3 is CAWSVNRGPYEQYF. Written as DNA, the CDR3 is TGTGCCTGGAGTGTTAACAGGGGGCCCTACGAGCAGTACTTC.